This T cell receptor beta chain was identified in a study of response to subunit inactivated influenza vaccine. Study conclusions and caveats: With each seasonal influenza vaccination, the authors suggested, few new T cells are recruited.

TCRdb redid the calling of the RT-PCR reads with MiXCR, one entry per CDR3 protein. The sample shows a few hundred thousand distinct CDR3 sequences, 14% of them seen only once. This clonotype occurred a few times. The antigen is undetermined. The specimen comprised PBMCs from blood, sampled 11 to 12 days after vaccination. The TCR originated in a man aged 50-60 years who received an inactivated influenza vaccine.

The CDR3 sequence: CASRNRAGDYNEQFF. In DNA form, the CDR3 reads TGTGCCAGCAGAAACCGGGCCGGAGATTACAATGAGCAGTTCTTC. The V call is TRBV6-1, the J call TRBJ2-1, with no clear D. V lost 6 bases and J 4 bases, leaving 16 bases between the germline ends. The CDR3 has 15 residues. From germline, CDR1 is MNHNS and CDR2 SASEGT.